The text below deals with one T cell receptor (beta chain). The entry originates in a study of shared T cell receptors in the human thymus. Trimming stripped 6 bases from V and 6 bases from J, with 14 bases between. The CDR3 covers 14 residues. The germline V gene has CDR1 MDHEN and CDR2 SYDVKM. The data were produced by immunoSEQ multiplex PCR, yet TCRdb's version contains in-frame clones alone and is incomplete. This table holds under 450,000 clones, around 93% found once. V and J are TRBV28 and TRBJ2-2, with TRBD2 as a possible D gene (6 bases). Material for sequencing was thymocytes. The source of this sequence is a human donor. The CDR3 sequence is CASRISREAGELFF. In DNA, the CDR3 is TGTGCCAGCAGGATTAGCAGGGAGGCCGGGGAGCTGTTTTTT. Looking up the rest from reference TRBV28 and TRBJ2-2 gives the full variable domain: DVKVTQSSRYLVKRTGEKVFLECVQDMDHENMFWYRQDPGLGLRLIYFSYDVKMKEKGDIPEGYSVSREKKERFSLILESASTNQTSMYLCASRISREAGELFFGEGSRLTVL.